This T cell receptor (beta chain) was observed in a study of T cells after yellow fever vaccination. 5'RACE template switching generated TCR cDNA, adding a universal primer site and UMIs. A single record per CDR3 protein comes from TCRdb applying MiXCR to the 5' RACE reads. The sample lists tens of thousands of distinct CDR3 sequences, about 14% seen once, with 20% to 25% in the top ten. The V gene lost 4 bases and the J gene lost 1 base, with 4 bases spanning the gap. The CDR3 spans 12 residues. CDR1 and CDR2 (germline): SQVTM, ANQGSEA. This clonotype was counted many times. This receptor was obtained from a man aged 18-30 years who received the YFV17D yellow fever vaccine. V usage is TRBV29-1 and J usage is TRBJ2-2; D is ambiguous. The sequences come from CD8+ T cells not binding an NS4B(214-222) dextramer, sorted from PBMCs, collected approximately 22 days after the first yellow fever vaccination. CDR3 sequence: CSVAVNTGELFF. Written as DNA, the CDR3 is TGCAGCGTTGCGGTGAACACCGGGGAGCTGTTTTTT.